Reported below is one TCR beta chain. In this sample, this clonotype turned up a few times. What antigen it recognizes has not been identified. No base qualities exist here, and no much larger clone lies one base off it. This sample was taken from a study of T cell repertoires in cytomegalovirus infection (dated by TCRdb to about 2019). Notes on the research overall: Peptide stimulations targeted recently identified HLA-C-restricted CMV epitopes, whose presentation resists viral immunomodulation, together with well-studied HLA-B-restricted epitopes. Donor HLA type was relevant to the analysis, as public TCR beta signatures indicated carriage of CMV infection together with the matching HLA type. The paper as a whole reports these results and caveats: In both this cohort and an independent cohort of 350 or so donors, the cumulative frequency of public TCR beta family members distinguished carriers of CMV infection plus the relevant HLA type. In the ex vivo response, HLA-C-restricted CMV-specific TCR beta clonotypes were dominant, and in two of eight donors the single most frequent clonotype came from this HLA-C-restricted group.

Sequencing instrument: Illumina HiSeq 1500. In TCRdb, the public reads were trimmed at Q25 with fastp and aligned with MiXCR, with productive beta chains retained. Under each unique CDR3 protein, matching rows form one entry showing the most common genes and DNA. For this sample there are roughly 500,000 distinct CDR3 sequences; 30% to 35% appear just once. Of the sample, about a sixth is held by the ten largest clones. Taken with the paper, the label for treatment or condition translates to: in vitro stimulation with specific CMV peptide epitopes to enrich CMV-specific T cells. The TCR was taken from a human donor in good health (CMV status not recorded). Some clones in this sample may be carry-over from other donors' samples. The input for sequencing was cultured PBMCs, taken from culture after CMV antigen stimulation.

The DNA reads as follows: TGCGCCAGCAGCCAAGAGAGGGTGGGGCGTCAGCCCCAGCATTTT. This codes for CASSQERVGRQPQHF. The V and J genes are TRBV4-3 and TRBJ1-5; possibly the D gene is TRBD1, per 5 matching bases. From a lookup of the germline V gene, CDR1 and CDR2 are LGHNA and YSLEER. V is pared back by 0 bases and J by 6 bases, with 12 bases lying between the germline termini. The CDR3, cysteine through phenylalanine, is 15 amino acids long. The sequence is cut down to CDR3 DNA, 45 bases in frame from base 1.